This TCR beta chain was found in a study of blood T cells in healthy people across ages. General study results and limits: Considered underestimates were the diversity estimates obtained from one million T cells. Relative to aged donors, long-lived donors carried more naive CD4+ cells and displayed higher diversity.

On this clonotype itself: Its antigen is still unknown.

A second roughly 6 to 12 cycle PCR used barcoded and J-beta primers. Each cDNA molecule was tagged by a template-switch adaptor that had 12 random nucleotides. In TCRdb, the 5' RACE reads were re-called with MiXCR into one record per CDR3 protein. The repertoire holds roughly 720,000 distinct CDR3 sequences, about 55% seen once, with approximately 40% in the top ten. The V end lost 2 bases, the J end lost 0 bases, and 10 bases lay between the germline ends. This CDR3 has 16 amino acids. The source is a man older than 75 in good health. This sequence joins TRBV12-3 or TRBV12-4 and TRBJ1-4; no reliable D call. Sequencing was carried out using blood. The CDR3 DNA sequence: TGTGCCAGCAGTTTATTGGTGGGGTCAACTAATGAAAAACTGTTTTTT. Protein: CASSLLVGSTNEKLFF.